This T cell receptor beta chain came from a study of CD8 T cells in ankylosing spondylitis. Study outcomes and limitations: Disease-associated clones were reportedly significantly overrepresented in matched ankylosing spondylitis synovial fluid. Roughly eight highly homologous variants made up a TCR beta motif that seemed to typify ankylosing spondylitis blood.

Germline CDR1 reads MNHEY; CDR2 reads SMNVEV (reference sequence). The CDR3 runs to 14 residues. Trimming took 5 bases from V and 6 from J; bases not matched to a gene: 8. On this clonotype itself: Antigen unknown.

TCRdb processed the 5' RACE reads anew with MiXCR; each CDR3 protein has one entry. The data show 100,000 to 150,000 distinct CDR3 sequences, about a sixth seen once. Sequenced: blood, either unsorted or a sorted T cell fraction (not recorded which). The receptor was derived from a male donor with ankylosing spondylitis. This chain connects TRBV27 to TRBJ2-7; TRBD1 agrees at 9 bases. As DNA, the CDR3 is TGTGCCAGCAGTCCCCGGACAGGGGCTTTCGAGCAGTACTTC. This sequence encodes CASSPRTGAFEQYF.